Each of the 7 T cell receptor beta chains below was sequenced from the same sample in a study of T-cell memory formation after mild COVID-19. TCRdb reprocessed the 5' RACE reads with MiXCR, giving one entry per CDR3 protein. Of roughly 150,000 distinct CDR3 sequences detected, about 14% appear once; the ten largest clones hold roughly 15%. Sequencing was performed on PBMCs or a T cell subset sorted from them (not recorded which). Receptor source: an adult woman who had mild COVID-19 (a few samples of this study predate the infection). Cell type and time point are not known.

This clonotype showed up just a few times. The chain recombines TRBV24-1 with TRBJ1-1, with a possible D match to TRBD1 (5 bases). In germline, CDR1 is KGHDR, CDR2 SFDVKD. V was pared by 4 bases and J by 8 bases, with 13 bases between. This CDR3 contains 13 residues. The CDR3 spells CATSEGGAREAFF. CDR3 DNA sequence: TGTGCCACCAGTGAGGGAGGGGCGCGGGAAGCTTTCTTT.

This clonotype turned up a few times. J is TRBJ1-1 and V is TRBV18; tentatively, D is TRBD1 (5 bases). The V end was cut by 0 bases, the J end by 4 bases, with 12 bases between. Germline loops: CDR1 KGHSH, CDR2 LQKENI. This CDR3 contains 15 residues. CDR3 amino acids: CASSPPGGVGTEAFF. The CDR3 DNA reads TGTGCCAGCTCACCACCCGGAGGGGTAGGCACTGAAGCTTTCTTT.

The rearrangement links TRBV5-1 to TRBJ2-2; no reliable D call. V gave up 4 bases and J gave up 3 bases, with 1 base separating them. Germline CDR1 SGHRS, CDR2 YFSETQ. The CDR3 totals 11 residues. The chain's CDR3 is CASSDTGELFF. CDR3 DNA sequence: TGCGCCAGCAGCGACACCGGGGAGCTGTTTTTT.

V and J are TRBV9 and TRBJ2-2, with 12 bases that match TRBD2. Germline V gives CDR1 SGDLS, CDR2 YYNGEE. This CDR3 spans 16 amino acids. J gave up 5 bases and V 2 bases, and 4 bases lay outside the gene matches. The chain's CDR3 is CASSVRLAGGTGELFF. DNA of the CDR3: TGTGCCAGCAGCGTCCGGCTAGCGGGAGGGACCGGGGAGCTGTTTTTT.

This clonotype was detected only a few times. The V gene is TRBV12-3 or TRBV12-4, the J gene TRBJ2-1, with D unresolved. V was shortened by 3 bases and J by 0 bases, with 9 bases between the two germline ends. CDR3 length: 15 residues. The CDR3 nucleotides are TGTGCCAGCAGTTTTCTACGAAGCTCCTACAATGAGCAGTTCTTC. Translating gives CASSFLRSSYNEQFF.

This rearrangement joins TRBV5-1 to TRBJ2-4; TRBD1 might be the D (6 bases). V lost 1 base and J 3 bases, leaving 11 bases between the germline ends. This CDR3 has 15 residues. The V gene's germline CDR1 is SGHRS and CDR2 YFSETQ. Here the CDR3 DNA reads TGCGCCAGCAGCTTGTTGGACAGCAACAAAAACATTCAGTACTTC. Its translation is CASSLLDSNKNIQYF.

V gene TRBV12-3 or TRBV12-4 combines with J gene TRBJ2-7, with a tentative D call TRBD1 (5 bases). The germline V and J ends were trimmed by 3 bases and 0 bases, with 18 bases remaining between them. The CDR3 totals 17 residues. CDR3 in amino acids: CASSFLRQGIGSYEQYF. The CDR3 DNA reads TGTGCCAGCAGTTTCTTGCGTCAGGGTATCGGCTCCTACGAGCAGTACTTC.